This T cell receptor beta chain was retrieved from a study of blood T cell repertoires in COVID-19 (dated by TCRdb to 2020 to 2022). Background on the whole study: Samples covering the acute and convalescent phases of COVID-19 were provided by collaborators in the United States, Italy and Spain. Sample metadata almost always included a de-identified subject ID, COVID-19 status, age in years and sex. Subjects who had been exposed to COVID-19, were actively infected with it, or had recovered from it provided the deeply sampled blood TCRbeta repertoires that made up the dataset. The material from the prospective study consisted of cDNA or gDNA derived from T cells, B-cell-depleted T cells, or PBMCs. The repertoires were released in a freely available public database intended as a resource for research on the immune response to SARS-CoV-2. Where HLA class I and class II types were available, the types were taken from metadata supplied by the sample provider, not from assay-based typing. The samples were drawn from two sources: the first 160 participants of the ongoing ImmuneRACE study, and 950 to 1,500 subjects contributed by 6 global collaborators. The full study reports these points: The amount of clinical and demographic metadata varied by source and participant and was provided uncurated.

Collaborating institutions collected whole blood in K2EDTA tubes following their own protocols. For TCRbeta analysis, collaborators shipped samples as frozen whole blood, isolated PBMCs, or DNA extracted from either of those sample types. This clone has only a few counts. Its target antigen remains unknown. No much larger clonotype is one base removed from it; base qualities were not supplied. The immunoSEQ Assay, a bias-controlled multiplex PCR, was used to amplify TCRbeta CDR3 regions from genomic DNA. For the original study's pipeline: Within the assay, amplification of reference gene primers was used to estimate how many nucleated cells each sample contained. To quantify the absolute abundance of each unique TCRbeta CDR3 rearrangement, sequence reads were collapsed and filtered. Productive Simpson clonality was computed per sample as the square root of Simpson's diversity index over productive rearrangements. The source is immuneACCESS, and TCRdb retained only in-frame sequences with V and J called. Part of the clones is not carried over; for the studies checked, unresolved V genes explain less than half of this, and the remainder is unexplained. V, J and clone size derive from that table, while D and trimming were established from the DNA sequence. The sample table shows about 89,000 clones, and more than 70% are seen once. Roughly 14% of the sample lies in the top ten.

From the germline V gene (reference sequence), CDR1 is LNHNV and CDR2 is YYDKDF. Between the V and J ends, shortened by 0 bases and 8 bases respectively, the junction contains 16 bases. The CDR3, cysteine through phenylalanine, is 15 amino acids long. Here the CDR3 DNA is all that survives: 45 bases in frame from base 1. The receptor chain draws on TRBV15 and TRBJ1-2; the best D guess is TRBD1, with 6 bases matching. The specimen sequenced was peripheral blood. The receptor comes from a woman aged 80 or over with acute or convalescent COVID-19. In nucleotide form, the sequence is TGTGCCACCAGCAGAGATACCGGACAGCTTAAGGGCTACACCTTC. Its product reads: CATSRDTGQLKGYTF.